This entry lists 13 T cell receptor beta chains sequenced from one sample in a study of blood T cell repertoires in COVID-19. TCRdb keeps only in-frame clones here, not all; method: immunoSEQ multiplex PCR. The profile shows tens of thousands of clones, around 84% of them singletons. Sequencing was done on a sample of peripheral blood. These receptors all come from a man aged 65-85 years with acute or convalescent COVID-19.

This sequence joins TRBV5-6 and TRBJ2-2, with 8 bases fitting TRBD2. The CDR3 consists of 17 residues. The ends lost 2 bases at V and 4 bases at J; junction bases unmatched: 10. From germline, CDR1 is SGHDT and CDR2 YYEEEE. For the CDR3, the DNA is TGTGCCAGCAGCTTAGTGTTATCGGGAGGGATCACCGGGGAGCTGTTTTTT. Translated, it gives CASSLVLSGGITGELFF.

This chain uses TRBV7-6 with TRBJ2-3; D gene ambiguous. V was clipped by 2 bases and J by 1 base, with 7 bases between them. This CDR3 has 14 residues. Germline assignment: CDR1 SGHVS and CDR2 FNYEAQ. This CDR3 reads CASSLRQGTDTQYF. CDR3 sequence (DNA): TGTGCCAGCAGCTTAAGGCAGGGCACAGATACGCAGTATTTT.

The chain combines TRBV19 with TRBJ1-6; D is unresolved. The CDR3 is made up of 17 amino acids. CDR1 and CDR2 from the germline V gene are LNHDA and SQIVND (reference sequence). Deletions cut 0 bases from V and 8 bases from J, with 17 bases between. CDR3 nucleotide sequence: TGTGCCAGTAGTATAGATCGCGGGCAGCCTAGAGATTCACCCCTCCACTTT. Translating gives CASSIDRGQPRDSPLHF.

The V gene is TRBV7-2, the J gene TRBJ1-3, with 8 bases aligning to TRBD1. There are 15 residues in the CDR3. J lost 2 bases, V lost 5 bases, and 5 bases had no gene match. CDR1 SGHTA and CDR2 FQGNSA come from the germline V gene. CDR3 bases: TGTGCCAGCAGCCCGGACAGGGTTACTGGAAACACCATATATTTT. It specifies CASSPDRVTGNTIYF.

This chain links TRBV4-3 with TRBJ1-1, with D perhaps TRBD1 (6 bases). Germline V lookup: CDR1 LGHNA, CDR2 YSLEER. The CDR3 spans 16 residues. V lost 3 bases, J lost 3 bases, and 17 bases lay in between. CDR3 in DNA: TGCGCCAGCAGCCATAGGCCAGGGGCAGGGGACACTGAAGCTTTCTTT. Translated, it gives CASSHRPGAGDTEAFF.

V gene TRBV6-5 combines with J gene TRBJ1-4; 7 bases line up with TRBD1. The CDR3 loop spans 14 amino acids. Losses at the gene ends were 6 bases for V and 11 bases for J; bases not matched to a gene: 12. In germline, CDR1 is MNHEY, CDR2 SVGAGI. The CDR3: CASSEGQTASKLFF. Written as DNA, the CDR3 is TGTGCCAGCAGCGAGGGACAGACAGCAAGCAAACTGTTTTTT.

This clone was observed a single time. The chain recombines TRBV24-1 with TRBJ2-5; 15 bases are shared with TRBD2. Germline V gene sequence: CDR1 KGHDR, CDR2 SFDVKD. There are 17 residues in the CDR3. V lost 3 bases, J lost 9 bases, and 10 bases stayed unmatched. CDR3 amino acids: CATSDGSGTSGRMAQYF. The CDR3 DNA reads TGTGCCACCAGTGATGGTTCCGGGACTAGCGGGAGGATGGCCCAGTACTTC.

The chain recombines TRBV19 with TRBJ2-3, with 9 bases identical to TRBD1. The CDR3 loop spans 14 amino acids. Trimming took 6 bases from V and 6 from J; bases not matched to a gene: 7. Germline CDR1 is LNHDA and CDR2 is SQIVND (reference sequence). CDR3 sequence reads: CASSLGQGSDTQYF. The CDR3 region has the DNA TGTGCCAGTAGCTTGGGACAGGGTTCTGATACGCAGTATTTT.

The rearrangement uses TRBV5-5 and TRBJ2-5; TRBD1 agrees at 7 bases. Unmatched junction bases numbered 5, after V lost 4 bases and J lost 2 bases. CDR3 length: 14 residues. In germline, CDR1 is SGHKS, CDR2 YYEKEE (reference sequence). CDR3 nucleotide sequence: TGTGCCAGCAGCACACAGGGGATACAAGAGACCCAGTACTTC. Protein product: CASSTQGIQETQYF.

The V gene is TRBV2, the J gene TRBJ2-1; 9 bases agree with TRBD1. The CDR3 has 15 amino acids. The germline V gene has CDR1 SNHLY and CDR2 FYNNEI. Losses at the gene ends were 6 bases for V and 1 base for J; bases not matched to a gene: 4. CDR3 DNA sequence: TGTGCCAGCAGCTCGACAGGGGGATCCTACAATGAGCAGTTCTTC. Translating it yields CASSSTGGSYNEQFF.

The CDR3 nucleotides are TGTGCCAGCAGCCGGACAGGGAGCAATGAGCAGTTCTTC. It yields the protein CASSRTGSNEQFF. The chain joins TRBV7-2 to TRBJ2-1; 8 bases are a match to TRBD1. The CDR3 covers 13 residues. J gave up 6 bases and V 5 bases, and 3 bases lay outside the gene matches. The V gene's germline CDR1 is SGHTA and CDR2 FQGNSA.

This chain connects TRBV18 to TRBJ1-2; D is uncertain. The germline V and J ends were trimmed by 2 bases and 4 bases, with 5 bases remaining between them. The CDR3 is 12 amino acids. Looked up from germline, CDR1 is KGHSH and CDR2 is LQKENI. CDR3 amino acids: CASSPSSYGYTF. CDR3 bases: TGTGCCAGCTCACCAAGCTCCTATGGCTACACCTTC.

The chain is built from TRBV7-2 and TRBJ1-1, with D uncertain. The CDR3 totals 12 residues. V shed 6 bases and J shed 1 base, with 6 bases lying between them. From germline, CDR1 is SGHTA and CDR2 FQGNSA. CDR3 bases: TGTGCCAGCAGGCGGGGGAACACTGAAGCTTTCTTT. It encodes CASRRGNTEAFF.